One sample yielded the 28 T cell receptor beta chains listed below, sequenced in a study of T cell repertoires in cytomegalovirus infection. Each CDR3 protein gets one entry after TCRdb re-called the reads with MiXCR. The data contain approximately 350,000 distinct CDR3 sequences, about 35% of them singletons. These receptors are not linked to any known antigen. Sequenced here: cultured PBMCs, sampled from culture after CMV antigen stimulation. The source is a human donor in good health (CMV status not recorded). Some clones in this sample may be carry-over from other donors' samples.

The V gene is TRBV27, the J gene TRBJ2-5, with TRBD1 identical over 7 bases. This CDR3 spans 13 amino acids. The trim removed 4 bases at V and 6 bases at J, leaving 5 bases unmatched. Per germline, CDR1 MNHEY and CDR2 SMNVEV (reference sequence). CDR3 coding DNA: TGTGCCAGCAGTTCGACAGGGCGGCAGACCCAGTACTTC. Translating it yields CASSSTGRQTQYF.

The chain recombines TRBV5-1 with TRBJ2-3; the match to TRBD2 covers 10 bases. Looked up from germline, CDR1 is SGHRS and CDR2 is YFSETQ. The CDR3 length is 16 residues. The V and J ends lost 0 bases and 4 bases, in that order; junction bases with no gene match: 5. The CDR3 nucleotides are TGCGCCAGCAGCTTGGATTCTAGCGGGAGCGCAGATACGCAGTATTTT. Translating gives CASSLDSSGSADTQYF.

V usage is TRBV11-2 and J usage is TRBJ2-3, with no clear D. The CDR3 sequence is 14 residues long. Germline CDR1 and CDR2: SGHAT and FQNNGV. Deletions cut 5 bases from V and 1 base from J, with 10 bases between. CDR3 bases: TGTGCCAGCAGCCCTGAGATGCGCACAGATACGCAGTATTTT. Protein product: CASSPEMRTDTQYF.

As DNA, the CDR3 is TGCAGCGTTGAAGGCAGGCGGAGCACTGAAGCTTTCTTT. Its protein product is CSVEGRRSTEAFF. The chain carries TRBV29-1 and TRBJ1-1, with D unclear. Trimming took off 1 base at V and 4 bases at J, with 10 bases between the two ends. CDR3 length: 13 amino acids. The V gene's germline CDR1 is SQVTM and CDR2 ANQGSEA.

The CDR3 here is CASSSPQTGESTGANVLTF. The CDR3 DNA reads as TGTGCCAGCAGCTCACCGCAGACAGGGGAGTCCACTGGGGCCAACGTCCTGACTTTC. The rearrangement uses TRBV7-9 and TRBJ2-6, with 8 bases aligning to TRBD1. The CDR3 sequence is 19 residues long. V dropped 4 bases and J dropped 2; count of bases not matched to a gene: 13. The germline gives CDR1 SEHNR, CDR2 FQNEAQ (reference sequence).

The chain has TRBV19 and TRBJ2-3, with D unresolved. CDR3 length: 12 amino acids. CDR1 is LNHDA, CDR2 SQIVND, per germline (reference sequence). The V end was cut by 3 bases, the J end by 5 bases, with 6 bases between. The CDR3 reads CASSIPQDTQYF. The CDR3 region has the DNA TGTGCCAGTAGTATCCCCCAAGATACGCAGTATTTT. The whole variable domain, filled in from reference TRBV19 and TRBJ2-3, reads DGGITQSPKYLFRKEGQNVTLSCEQNLNHDAMYWYRQDPGQGLRLIYYSQIVNDFQKGDIAEGYSVSREKKESFPLTVTSAQKNPTAFYLCASSIPQDTQYFGPGTRLTVL.

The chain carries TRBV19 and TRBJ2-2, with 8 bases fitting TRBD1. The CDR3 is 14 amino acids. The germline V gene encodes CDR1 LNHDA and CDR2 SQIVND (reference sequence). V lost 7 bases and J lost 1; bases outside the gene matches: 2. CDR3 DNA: TGTGCCAGTACTGACAGGGGGAACACCGGGGAGCTGTTTTTT. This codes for CASTDRGNTGELFF.

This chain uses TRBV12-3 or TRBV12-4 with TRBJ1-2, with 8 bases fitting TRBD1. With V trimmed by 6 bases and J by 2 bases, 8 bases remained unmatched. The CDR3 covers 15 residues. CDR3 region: CASRLGQGKNYGYTF. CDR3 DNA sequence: TGTGCCAGCAGGCTAGGACAGGGTAAAAACTATGGCTACACCTTC.

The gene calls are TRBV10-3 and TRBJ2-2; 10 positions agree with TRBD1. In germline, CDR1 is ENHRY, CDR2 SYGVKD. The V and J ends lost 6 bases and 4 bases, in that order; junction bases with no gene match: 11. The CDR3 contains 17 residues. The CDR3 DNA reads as TGTGCCATCAGCATCCTAACCGGGACAGGGGTCACCGGGGAGCTGTTTTTT. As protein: CAISILTGTGVTGELFF.

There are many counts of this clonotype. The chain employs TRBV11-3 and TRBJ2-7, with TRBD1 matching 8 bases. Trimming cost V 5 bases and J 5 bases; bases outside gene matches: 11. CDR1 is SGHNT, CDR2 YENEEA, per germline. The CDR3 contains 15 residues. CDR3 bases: TGTGCCAGCAGCCCATGGACAGGGCCCCGGAACGAGCAGTACGTC. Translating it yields CASSPWTGPRNEQYV.

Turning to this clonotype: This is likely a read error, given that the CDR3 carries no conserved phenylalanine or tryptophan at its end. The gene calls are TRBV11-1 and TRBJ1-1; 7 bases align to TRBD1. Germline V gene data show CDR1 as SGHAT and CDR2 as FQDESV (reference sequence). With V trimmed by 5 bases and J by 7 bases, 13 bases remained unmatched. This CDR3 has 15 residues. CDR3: CASSPLPGTENEAFL. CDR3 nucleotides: TGTGCCAGCAGCCCACTTCCCGGGACAGAGAATGAAGCTTTCTTA.

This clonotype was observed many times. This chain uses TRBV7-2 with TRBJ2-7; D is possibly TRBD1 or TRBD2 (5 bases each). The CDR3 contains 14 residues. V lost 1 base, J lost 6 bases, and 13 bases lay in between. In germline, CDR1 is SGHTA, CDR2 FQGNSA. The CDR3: CASSLDPGPREQYF. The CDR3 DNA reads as TGTGCCAGCAGCTTAGATCCGGGGCCGCGCGAGCAGTACTTC.

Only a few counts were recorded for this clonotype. CDR3 in amino acids: CASRGYRDHGGYGYTF. The CDR3 DNA sequence: TGTGCCAGCCGTGGGTACAGGGATCATGGTGGCTATGGCTACACCTTC. The chain is built from TRBV6-1 and TRBJ1-2; D is perhaps TRBD1 (6 bases). V lost 8 bases and J lost 4, with 23 bases in between. Germline V CDR1 and CDR2: MNHNS, SASEGT. The CDR3 consists of 16 residues.

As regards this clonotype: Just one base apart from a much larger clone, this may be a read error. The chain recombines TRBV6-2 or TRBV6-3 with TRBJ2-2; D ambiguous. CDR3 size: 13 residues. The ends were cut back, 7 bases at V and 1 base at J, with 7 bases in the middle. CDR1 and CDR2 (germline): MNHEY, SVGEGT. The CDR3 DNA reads TGTGCCAGCAACTTAGGGAACACCGGGGAGCTGTTTTTT. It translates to CASNLGNTGELFF.

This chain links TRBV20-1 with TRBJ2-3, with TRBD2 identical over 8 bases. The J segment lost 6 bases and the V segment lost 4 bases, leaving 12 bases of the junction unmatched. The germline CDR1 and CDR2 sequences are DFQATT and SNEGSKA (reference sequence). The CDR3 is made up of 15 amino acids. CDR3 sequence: CSANSGIATVDTQYF. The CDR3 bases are TGCAGTGCTAATAGCGGGATAGCTACGGTTGATACGCAGTATTTT.

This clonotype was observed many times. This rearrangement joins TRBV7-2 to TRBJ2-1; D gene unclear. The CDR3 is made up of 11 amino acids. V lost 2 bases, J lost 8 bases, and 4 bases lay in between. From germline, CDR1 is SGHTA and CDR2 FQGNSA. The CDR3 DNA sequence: TGTGCCAGCAGCTTAAGCTATGAGCAGTTCTTC. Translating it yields CASSLSYEQFF.

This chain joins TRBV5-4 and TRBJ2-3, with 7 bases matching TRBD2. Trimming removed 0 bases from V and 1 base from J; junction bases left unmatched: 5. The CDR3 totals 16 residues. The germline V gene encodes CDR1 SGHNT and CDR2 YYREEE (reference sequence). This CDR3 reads CASSLDAGAGTDTQYF. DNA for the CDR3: TGTGCCAGCAGCTTGGACGCGGGAGCAGGCACAGATACGCAGTATTTT.

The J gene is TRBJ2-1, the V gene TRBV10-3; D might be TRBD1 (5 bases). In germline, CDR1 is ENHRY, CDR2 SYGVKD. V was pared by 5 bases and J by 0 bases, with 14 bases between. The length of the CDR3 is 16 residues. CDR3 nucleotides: TGTGCCATCAGTTTACAGGACCCATACTCCTACAATGAGCAGTTCTTC. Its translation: CAISLQDPYSYNEQFF.

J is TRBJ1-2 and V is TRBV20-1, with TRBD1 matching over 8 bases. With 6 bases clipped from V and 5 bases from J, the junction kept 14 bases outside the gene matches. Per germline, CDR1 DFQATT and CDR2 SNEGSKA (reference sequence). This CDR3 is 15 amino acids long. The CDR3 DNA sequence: TGCAGTGCAAAGGGAACCCGGGACAGGAGATATGGCTACACCTTC. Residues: CSAKGTRDRRYGYTF.

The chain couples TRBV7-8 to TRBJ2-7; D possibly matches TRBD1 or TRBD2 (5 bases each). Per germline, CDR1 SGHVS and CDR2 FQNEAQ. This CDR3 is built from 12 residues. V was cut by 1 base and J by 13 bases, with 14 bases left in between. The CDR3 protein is CASSLGGGYDYF. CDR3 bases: TGTGCCAGCAGCTTAGGGGGCGGGTATGATTACTTC. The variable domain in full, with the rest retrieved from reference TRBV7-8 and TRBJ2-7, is GAGVSQSPRYKVAKRGQDVALRCDPISGHVSLFWYQQALGQGPEFLTYFQNEAQLDKSGLPSDRFFAERPEGSVSTLKIQRTQQEDSAVYLCASSLGGGYDYFGPGTRLTVT.

CDR3 residues: CASRSWGYQETQYF. CDR3 nucleotides: TGCGCCAGCAGATCTTGGGGGTACCAAGAGACCCAGTACTTC. The V and J genes are TRBV5-1 and TRBJ2-5; TRBD1 or TRBD2 may be the D gene (5 bases each). V dropped 5 bases and J dropped 0 bases, with 11 bases sitting between them. This CDR3 comprises 14 residues. Looked up from germline, CDR1 is SGHRS and CDR2 is YFSETQ.

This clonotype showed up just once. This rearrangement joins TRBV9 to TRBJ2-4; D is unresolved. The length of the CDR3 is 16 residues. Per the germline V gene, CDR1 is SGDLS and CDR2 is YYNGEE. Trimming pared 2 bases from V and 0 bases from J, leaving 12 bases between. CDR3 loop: CASSVFSTLAKNIQYF. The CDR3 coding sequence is TGTGCCAGCAGCGTGTTCAGCACCTTAGCCAAAAACATTCAGTACTTC.

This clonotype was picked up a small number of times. The CDR3 DNA sequence: TGTGCCAGCACCAATGACGGACTTAGCTCCTACAATGAGCAGTTCTTC. This translates into CASTNDGLSSYNEQFF. The chain employs TRBV6-5 and TRBJ2-1; perhaps TRBD2 as D (5 bases). V dropped 7 bases and J dropped 0 bases, with 16 bases sitting between them. The CDR3 has 16 amino acids. Germline CDR1 reads MNHEY; CDR2 reads SVGAGI.

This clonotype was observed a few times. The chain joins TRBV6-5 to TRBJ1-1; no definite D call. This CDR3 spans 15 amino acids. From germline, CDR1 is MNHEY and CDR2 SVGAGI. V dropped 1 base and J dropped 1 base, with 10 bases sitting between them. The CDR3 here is CASSYYRGENTEAFF. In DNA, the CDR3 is TGTGCCAGCAGTTACTATCGCGGAGAGAACACTGAAGCTTTCTTT.

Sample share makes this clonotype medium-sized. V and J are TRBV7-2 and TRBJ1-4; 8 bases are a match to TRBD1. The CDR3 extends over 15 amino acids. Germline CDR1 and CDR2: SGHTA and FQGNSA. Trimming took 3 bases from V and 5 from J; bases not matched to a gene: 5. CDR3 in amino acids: CASSLKQGGNEKLFF. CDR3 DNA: TGTGCCAGCAGCTTGAAACAGGGGGGCAATGAAAAACTGTTTTTT. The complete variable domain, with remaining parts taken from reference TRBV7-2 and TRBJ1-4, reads GAGVSQSPSNKVTEKGKDVELRCDPISGHTALYWYRQSLGQGLEFLIYFQGNSAPDKSGLPSDRFSAERTGGSVSTLTIQRTQQEDSAVYLCASSLKQGGNEKLFFGSGTQLSVL.

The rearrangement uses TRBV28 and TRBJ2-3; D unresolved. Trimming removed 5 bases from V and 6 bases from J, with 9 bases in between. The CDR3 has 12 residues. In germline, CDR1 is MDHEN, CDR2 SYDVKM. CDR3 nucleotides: TGTGCCAGCAGTATCCAAAGGGATACGCAGTATTTT. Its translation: CASSIQRDTQYF.

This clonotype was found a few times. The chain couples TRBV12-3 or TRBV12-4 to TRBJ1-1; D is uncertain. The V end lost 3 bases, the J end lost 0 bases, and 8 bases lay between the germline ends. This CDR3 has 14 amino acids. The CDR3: CASSFFIMNTEAFF. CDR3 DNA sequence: TGTGCCAGCAGTTTCTTCATCATGAACACTGAAGCTTTCTTT.

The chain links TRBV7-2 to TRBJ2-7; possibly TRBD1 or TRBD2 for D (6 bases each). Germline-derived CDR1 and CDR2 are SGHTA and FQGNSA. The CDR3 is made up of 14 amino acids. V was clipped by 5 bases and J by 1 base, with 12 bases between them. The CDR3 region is CASSRRDTSYEQYV. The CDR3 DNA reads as TGTGCCAGCAGCCGGAGGGACACTTCCTACGAGCAGTACGTC.